This T cell receptor beta chain was sequenced during a study of vaccination and CD4 T cells after COVID-19. About the study: Median draw time for post-COVID samples was roughly 96 days post-diagnosis (range 35 to 161).

With regard to this clonotype: The antigen is undetermined.

Cultured CD4+ T-cell DNA underwent Oncomine TCR Beta short-read sequencing. Each CDR3 protein gets one entry after TCRdb re-called the PCR reads with MiXCR. The sample includes 9,600 or so distinct CDR3 sequences, about half seen only once; the top ten take approximately 18%. Stated treatment: approximately nine-day PBMC culture with coronavirus spike peptide pools or control peptides (ViraFEST assay). According to the study, CD4+ T cells from the unexposed donor were gathered ahead of the COVID-19 pandemic (2011-2018). Germline CDR1 is ENHRY and CDR2 is SYGVKD. V lost 0 bases, J lost 0 bases, and 6 bases lay in between. The CDR3 loop spans 14 amino acids.

The V gene is TRBV10-3, the J gene TRBJ2-7; maybe TRBD2 (5 bases). The TCR sequence derives from a human donor in good health. Sequenced: CD4+ T cells from blood, cultured in vitro. DNA of the CDR3: TGTGCCATCAGTGAGTCCGGGGACTCCTACGAGCAGTACTTC. Protein product: CAISESGDSYEQYF.